This T cell receptor (beta chain) was observed in a study of T cells in Graves' hyperthyroidism and ophthalmopathy (dated by TCRdb to between 2017 and 2020). The study in broad terms: Peripheral blood was collected at initial diagnosis, before any treatment. TCR V-J signatures able to tell the groups apart were searched for in a discovery cohort of around 95 patients, of whom over 40 had Graves' ophthalmopathy and about 55 had stable Graves' hyperthyroidism. An independent validation cohort of under 20 hyperthyroidism patients and over 15 patients who later progressed to ophthalmopathy tested prospective prediction of ophthalmopathy. The 100 or so discovery patients were divided at random into training and test sets in a 7:3 ratio. The study also compared thyroid tissue and blood T-cell repertoires from more than 5 Graves' hyperthyroidism patients. After sampling, hyperthyroidism patients received methimazole starting at 30 mg daily, and ophthalmopathy patients received high-dose intravenous methylprednisolone. According to the paper, TCR Vbeta CDR3 sequencing was carried out on over 130 peripheral blood samples, which came from fewer than 50 ophthalmopathy, 80 or so hyperthyroidism and roughly 17 progressor patients.

The TCR beta CDR3 regions were amplified from RNA transcripts. A first-round RT-PCR of the TCR CDR3 used the HTBI primer set with the Qiagen OneStep RT-PCR kit. Libraries were constructed in a second round of multiplex PCR, after which size selection and purification were performed. Libraries were sequenced paired-end with 100 bp reads on an Illumina HiSeq2000. The study's processing was this. SOAPnuke was used to process the raw data, with reads discarded if the reads contained adapters or uncalled bases, had a mean Phred below 15, or lacked an exact constant-primer or identifier match. High-quality paired reads were merged using COPE v1.2.5, and each unique nucleotide sequence was defined as a clonotype. MiTCR v1.1 was used to align the clonotypes against IMGT TRBV, TRBD and TRBJ reference segments. The analysis included only V-J combinations with a frequency above 0.0001, which together covered roughly 99% of the repertoires. The TCS score was defined as F50 (clonal expansion) divided by E x V (chaos), with BLOSUM62-based TCRdist calculated between CDR3 peptides within each V-J. Welch's t-statistics and random forest reduced 500 to 650 V-J features to roughly 13, which were used in a naive Bayes classifier (R e1071). TCRdb handled the public reads itself, with Q25 trimming in fastp and clone calling in MiXCR, and kept productive beta chains. When rows share a CDR3 protein, they turn into one entry using the most common DNA and genes. These V and J calls originate from TCRdb's pipeline instead of the authors' own analysis. The sample has under 350,000 distinct CDR3 sequences on record, 20% to 25% of them singletons. The ten largest clonotypes hold roughly 24% of the sample.

A single count supports this clonotype. Its binding antigen is unknown. Base qualities are missing; no much larger clone stands one base away. A solitary read yields weak support. V lost 3 bases and J lost 0 bases, and the count of bases not matched to a germline gene is 13. CDR1 and CDR2 were assigned from the germline V gene (reference sequence) as DFQATT and SNEGSKA. The CDR3 numbers 17 residues from cysteine through phenylalanine. CDR3 DNA only is kept here, 51 bases in frame from base 1. On the study overall, not on this receptor specifically: In validation, the model predicted progression to ophthalmopathy a median of around 6.5 months before onset, with roughly 68% sensitivity and roughly 72% specificity. A model built on a 13 V-J signature distinguished ophthalmopathy from stable hyperthyroidism, reaching 85% to 90% sensitivity and under 84% specificity in cross-validation and 80%/75% in testing. Most expanded thyroid clonotypes (frequency above 0.001) were also detected in blood, suggesting blood repertoires may reflect thyroid immune responses. No statistical method was used to set the sample size in advance, and investigators knew the group allocation.

Hyperthyroidism patients were newly diagnosed, had a disease duration of under 2 months, and were aged 18 to 65 years. Patients with uncontrolled infections, other autoimmune diseases, pregnancy or lactation were excluded. Diagnoses were based on clinical symptoms, serum thyroxine and TRAb, thyroid ultrasound and orbital computed tomography. Blood from progressor patients was drawn when they were first diagnosed with hyperthyroidism, before any ophthalmopathy symptoms appeared. Ficoll-Paque density gradient centrifugation was used to isolate PBMCs from under 11 ml of fresh peripheral blood. Progressor patients were defined as those initially diagnosed with Graves' hyperthyroidism in whom ophthalmopathy developed during follow-up. Total RNA was extracted using Trizol reagent, and RNA quality was assessed on an Agilent 2100 Bioanalyzer.

This clonotype originated in a man aged 35 to 55 with Graves' hyperthyroidism that later progressed to Graves' ophthalmopathy. Sample: blood. The chain was built from TRBV20-1 and TRBJ1-2, with 7 middle bases fitting TRBD1. The CDR3 region: CSARGGQALPPNYGYTF. Here is the DNA: TGCAGTGCTAGGGGCGGACAGGCCCTACCCCCTAACTATGGCTACACCTTC.